This TCR beta chain originates from a study of blood T cell repertoires in COVID-19. Whole-study context: There were acute and convalescent COVID-19 samples, and they came from the United States, Italy and Spain. T cells, B-cell-depleted T cells, or PBMCs supplied cDNA or gDNA.

Germline loops: CDR1 SGDLS, CDR2 YYNGEE. The CDR3 has 15 amino acids. Between the trimmed V and J ends, which lost 4 bases and 4 bases, there was a span of 17 bases. Authors' processing steps: Nucleated cell number was recorded as an estimate derived from reference gene primer amplification. Clones were read by immunoSEQ multiplex PCR, and TCRdb kept only the in-frame ones, dropping some. V, J and clone size derive from that table, while D and trimming were established from the DNA sequence. The data show approximately 140,000 clones, approximately 92% seen once. Those enrolled in Seattle joined during active infection and were followed longitudinally afterward.

The sequenced sample consisted of peripheral blood. The sequence was obtained from a man between 18 and 35 years old with COVID-19, enrolled during active disease. The V and J genes are TRBV9 and TRBJ1-2, with D possibly being TRBD1 (5 bases). DNA of the CDR3: TGTGCCAGCAGCCCGTGGGACTTCGAGCCCTATGGCTACACCTTC. The encoded protein is CASSPWDFEPYGYTF.